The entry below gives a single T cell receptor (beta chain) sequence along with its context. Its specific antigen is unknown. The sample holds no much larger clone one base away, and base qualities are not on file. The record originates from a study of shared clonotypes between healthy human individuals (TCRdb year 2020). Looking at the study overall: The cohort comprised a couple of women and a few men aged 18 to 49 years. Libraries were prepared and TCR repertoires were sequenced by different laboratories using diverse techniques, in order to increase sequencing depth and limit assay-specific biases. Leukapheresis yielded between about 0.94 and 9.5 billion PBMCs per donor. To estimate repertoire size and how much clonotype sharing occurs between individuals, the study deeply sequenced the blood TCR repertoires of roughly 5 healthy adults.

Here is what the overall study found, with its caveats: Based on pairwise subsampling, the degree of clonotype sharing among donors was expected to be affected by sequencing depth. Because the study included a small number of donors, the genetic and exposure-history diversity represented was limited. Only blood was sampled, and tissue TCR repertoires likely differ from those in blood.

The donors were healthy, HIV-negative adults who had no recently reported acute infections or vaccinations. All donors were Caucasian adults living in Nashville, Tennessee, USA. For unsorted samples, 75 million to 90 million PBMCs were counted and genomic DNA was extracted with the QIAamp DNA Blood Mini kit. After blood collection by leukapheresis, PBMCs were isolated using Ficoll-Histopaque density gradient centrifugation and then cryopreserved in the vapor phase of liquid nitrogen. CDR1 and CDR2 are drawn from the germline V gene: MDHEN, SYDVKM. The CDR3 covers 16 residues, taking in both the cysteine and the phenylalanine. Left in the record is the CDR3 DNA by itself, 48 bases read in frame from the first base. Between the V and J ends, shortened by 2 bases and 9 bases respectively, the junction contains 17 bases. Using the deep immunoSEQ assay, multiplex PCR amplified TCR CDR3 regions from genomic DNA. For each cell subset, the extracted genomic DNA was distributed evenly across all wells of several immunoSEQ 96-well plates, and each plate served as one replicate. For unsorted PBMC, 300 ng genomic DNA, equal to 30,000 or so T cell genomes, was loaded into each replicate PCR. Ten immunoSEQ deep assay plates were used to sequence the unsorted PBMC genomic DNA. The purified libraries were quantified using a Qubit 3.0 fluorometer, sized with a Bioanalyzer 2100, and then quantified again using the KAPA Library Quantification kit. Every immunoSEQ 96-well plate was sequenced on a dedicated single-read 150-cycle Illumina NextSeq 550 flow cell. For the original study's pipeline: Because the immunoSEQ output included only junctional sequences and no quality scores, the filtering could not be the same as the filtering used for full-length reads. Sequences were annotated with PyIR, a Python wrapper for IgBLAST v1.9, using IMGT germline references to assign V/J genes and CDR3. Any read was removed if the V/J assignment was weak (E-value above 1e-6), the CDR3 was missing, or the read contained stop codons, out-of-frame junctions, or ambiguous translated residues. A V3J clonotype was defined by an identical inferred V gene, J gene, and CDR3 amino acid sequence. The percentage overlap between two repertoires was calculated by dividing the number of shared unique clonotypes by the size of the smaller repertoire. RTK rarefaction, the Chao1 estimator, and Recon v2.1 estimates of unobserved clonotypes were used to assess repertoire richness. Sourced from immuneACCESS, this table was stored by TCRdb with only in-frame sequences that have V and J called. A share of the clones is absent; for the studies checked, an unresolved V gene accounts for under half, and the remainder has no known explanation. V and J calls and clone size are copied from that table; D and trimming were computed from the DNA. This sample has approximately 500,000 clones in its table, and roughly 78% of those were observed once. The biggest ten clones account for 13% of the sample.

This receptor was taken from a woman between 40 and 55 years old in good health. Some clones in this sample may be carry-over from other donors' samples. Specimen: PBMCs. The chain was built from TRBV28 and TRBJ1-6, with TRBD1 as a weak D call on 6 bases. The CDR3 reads CASSLPIRQAGSPLHF. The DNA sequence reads TGTGCCAGCAGTTTACCGATTAGACAGGCGGGTTCACCCCTCCACTTT.